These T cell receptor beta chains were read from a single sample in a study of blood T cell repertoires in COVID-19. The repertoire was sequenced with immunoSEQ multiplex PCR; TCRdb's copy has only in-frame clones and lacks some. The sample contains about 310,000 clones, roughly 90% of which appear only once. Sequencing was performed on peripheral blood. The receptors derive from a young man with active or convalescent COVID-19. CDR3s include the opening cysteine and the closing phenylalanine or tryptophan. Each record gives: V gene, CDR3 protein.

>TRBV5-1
CASSLELAGDTQYF
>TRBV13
CASSLGELGGRSHEQFF
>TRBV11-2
CASSYRAGSYNEQFF
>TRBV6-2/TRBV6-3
CASSLTTGGDTQYF
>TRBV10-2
CASSEDGGETDTQYF
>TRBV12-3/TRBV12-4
CASSLGFQPQHF
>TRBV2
CASSDSRAGGLRETQYF
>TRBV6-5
CASSYLGSGGEEQYF
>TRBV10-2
CASSESTVARWDEQFF
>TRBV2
CASSDLDRVDGYTF
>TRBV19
CASRRTSTSTDTQYF
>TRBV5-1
CASSPEITVSYNEQFF
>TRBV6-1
CASSEQGSSYEQYF
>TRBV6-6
CASSYGRVGSGNEQFF
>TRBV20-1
CSARDGGPAFF
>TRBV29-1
CSAPGRNGELFF
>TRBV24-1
CATSDQRYGYTF
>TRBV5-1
CASSLAGNQPQHF
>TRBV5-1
CASSLMGGTDTEAFF
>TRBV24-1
CATSDPRTGGRDTQYF
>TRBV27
CASSSSFSESGHF
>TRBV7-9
CASSLLAGGPSGKTQYF
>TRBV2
CASSGLAYEQYF
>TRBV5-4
CASSPGRSGRVGTDTQYF
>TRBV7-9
CASSSASGPYNEQFF
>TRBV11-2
CASSLGLQGTHYGYTF
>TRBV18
CASSPRQVRGILNTEAFF
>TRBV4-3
CASSQHTGTALEKLFF
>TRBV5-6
CASSFGQGAVVVQETQYF
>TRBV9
CASSVGTGRETQYF